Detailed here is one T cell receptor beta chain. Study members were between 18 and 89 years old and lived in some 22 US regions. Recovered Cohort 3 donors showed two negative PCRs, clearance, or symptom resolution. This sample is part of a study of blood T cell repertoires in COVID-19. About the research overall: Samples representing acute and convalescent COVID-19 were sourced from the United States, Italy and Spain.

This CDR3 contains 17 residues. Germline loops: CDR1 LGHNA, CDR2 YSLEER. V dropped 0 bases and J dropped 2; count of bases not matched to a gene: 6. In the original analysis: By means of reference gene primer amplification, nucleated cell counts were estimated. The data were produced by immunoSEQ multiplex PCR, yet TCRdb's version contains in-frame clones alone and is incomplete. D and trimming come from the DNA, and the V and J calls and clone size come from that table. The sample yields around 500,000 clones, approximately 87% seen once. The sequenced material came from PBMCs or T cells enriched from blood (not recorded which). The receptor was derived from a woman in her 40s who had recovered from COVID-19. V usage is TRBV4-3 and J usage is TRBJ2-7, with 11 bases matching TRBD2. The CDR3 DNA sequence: TGCGCCAGCAGCCAAGACTCCGGGACTAGCGGTACCTACGAGCAGTACTTC. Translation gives CASSQDSGTSGTYEQYF.